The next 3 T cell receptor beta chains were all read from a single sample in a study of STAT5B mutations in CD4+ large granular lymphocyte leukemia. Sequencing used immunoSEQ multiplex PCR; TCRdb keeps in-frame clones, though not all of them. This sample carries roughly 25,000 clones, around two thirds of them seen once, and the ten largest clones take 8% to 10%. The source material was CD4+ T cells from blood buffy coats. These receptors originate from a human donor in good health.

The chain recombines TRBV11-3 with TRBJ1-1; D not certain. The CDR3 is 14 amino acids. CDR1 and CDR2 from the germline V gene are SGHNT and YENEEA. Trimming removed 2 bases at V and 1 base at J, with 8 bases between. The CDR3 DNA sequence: TGTGCCAGCAGCTTATTTGGCAAGAACACTGAAGCTTTCTTT. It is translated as CASSLFGKNTEAFF.

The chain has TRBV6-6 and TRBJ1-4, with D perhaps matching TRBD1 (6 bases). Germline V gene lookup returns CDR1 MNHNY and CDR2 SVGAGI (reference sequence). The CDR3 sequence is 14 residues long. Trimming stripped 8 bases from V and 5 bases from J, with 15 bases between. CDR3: CASLPRGANEKLFF. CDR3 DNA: TGTGCCAGCCTACCTAGGGGGGCCAATGAAAAACTGTTTTTT.

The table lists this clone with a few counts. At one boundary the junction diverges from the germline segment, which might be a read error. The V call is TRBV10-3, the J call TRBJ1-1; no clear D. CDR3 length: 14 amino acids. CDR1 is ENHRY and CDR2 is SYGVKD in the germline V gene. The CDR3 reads CAISAIGRNPEAFF. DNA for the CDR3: TGTGCCATCAGTGCCATCGGAAGGAACCCTGAAGCTTTCTTT.